This TCR beta chain came from a study of metastatic and nonmetastatic thyroid tumors. No patient received treatment before thyroid surgery. The CDR3 is made up of 16 amino acids. The V and J ends lost 6 bases and 1 base respectively, with 15 bases between them. Germline assignment: CDR1 MNHNS and CDR2 SASEGT. Findings of the study overall: It was reportedly found that TCR beta diversity was significantly higher in malignant thyroid tumors than in benign nodules, a difference seen in both blood and tumor samples.

Via MiXCR, TCRdb re-called the PCR reads. Of about 45,000 clones listed, less than 5% are singletons. This clone was found many times. Its specificity is unknown. The TCR was taken from a female donor with papillary thyroid cancer or a benign thyroid nodule (not recorded which). Some clones in this sample may be carry-over from other donors' samples. The sample comprised blood. The V call is TRBV6-1, the J call TRBJ2-2; no reliable D call. The CDR3 bases are TGTGCCAGCAGAACACTACCCCAAATGAACACCGGGGAGCTGTTTTTT. Translation gives CASRTLPQMNTGELFF.